This T cell receptor (beta chain) was captured by sequencing in a study of T cells in women clearing cervical HPV infection (dated by TCRdb to 2017 to 2018). The study in broad terms: The cases were some 27 women with histologically confirmed HPV16-related CIN3 or worse, and 2 of these cases were invasive cancers. Controls were 25 or so women whose single incident HPV16 infection cleared within 12 months without precancer or cancer developing. Case blood was taken at the visit when the lesion was first identified, whereas control blood was taken when infection was no longer detected. For cases, a median interval of approximately 150 days, with an interquartile range of roughly 80 to 200 days, was observed between lesion detection and blood sampling. Since only a few of the women had HLA typing available, the possibility that HLA type was acting as a confounder could not be ruled out. The exploratory proof-of-principle case-control study was nested within the Guanacaste HPV Natural History Study in Costa Rica and compared TCR repertoires across cervical HPV16 outcomes. Cases and controls were matched on year of sample collection and on age within five years. A median age of approximately 34 years was observed in cases versus under 40 in controls, and no significant differences in baseline characteristics were found. In the parent cohort, around 10,000 women aged 18 or older were enrolled in Guanacaste, Costa Rica, during about 1992 to 1994 and were followed for more than 6 years. Five blinded duplicates per group were added as quality controls, giving roughly 60 samples: around 50 participants and around ten replicates. What the authors observed across the whole study: CIN3+ cases had significantly higher TCR repertoire richness than controls across sequencing depths, but evenness did not differ between the groups. Because T-cell numbers per sample were unknown, differences in richness could reflect varying T-cell content rather than repertoire biology. The cross-sectional design could not show whether associations preceded infection or resulted from it; effector/memory subsets and HPV-specific T cells were not isolated. Cases were distinguished from controls with an estimated AUC of about 0.8 by random forest classifiers combining richness and V gene abundances. Lower TRBV6-7 relative abundance was observed in cases than in controls (around 0.1% versus 0.15%; Bonferroni P = 0.0008).

Every participant had a single incident cervical HPV16 infection, and prevalent HPV16 infections were excluded. Cervical HPV DNA was detected by MY09/MY11 PCR and genotyped by dot-blot hybridization. Fifteen mL of heparinized blood was centrifuged, after which the buffy coat was aliquoted, frozen at -30 degrees C, and then stored at -80 degrees C. Genomic DNA was extracted from buffy coat specimens using QIAGEN kits. Ends trimmed: V by 4 bases, J by 6 bases; bases unmatched to a gene: 4. Looking up the germline V gene yields CDR1 SGHTA and CDR2 FQGNSA. The CDR3 starts with the cysteine, ends with the phenylalanine, and has 13 residues. Sequencing covers 30 bases of the CDR3, shown here with the frame starting at base 1. TCR beta CDR3 regions were amplified by multiplex PCR using the immunoSEQ assay from an average of 1200 ng genomic DNA per sample. The assay corrected primer bias using a complete synthetic TCR repertoire to establish an amplification baseline. The amplicons were sequenced on the Illumina platform. The authors' analysis ran thus. Sequences were error-corrected by clustering with frequency ratios and a modified nearest-neighbor algorithm and were then analyzed in the immunoSEQ Analyzer with IMGT gene definitions. At each rarefaction depth, TCR richness and evenness were averaged across 20 rarefaction repeats, and samples with fewer sequences than that depth were excluded. V, D and J gene relative abundances were compared between groups with Wilcoxon rank sum tests, applying FDR correction. For the blinded duplicates, the intraclass correlation was approximately 96% for TCR richness and averaged 76.4% across roughly 72 gene segments. Not all clones reach the TCRdb copy of this immuneACCESS table, which keeps in-frame sequences only. Checked studies attribute under half of the gap to unresolved V genes and leave the rest unexplained. That table furnishes V, J and clone size, whereas the DNA furnished D and trimming. The sample table gives under 45,000 clones. Jointly, the top ten make up approximately 1.5% of the sample.

Comment on this clone: It lacks a known antigen. The read terminates 3 residues before the CDR3 end, so the remaining end is supplied by the germline J gene.

The sequenced sample consisted of blood buffy coat. Rearrangement joined TRBV7-2 to TRBJ2-7, with TRBD2 identical over 9 junction bases. The sequence came from a woman aged 18 to 75 with a cervical HPV16 infection that either progressed to CIN3+ or cleared (not recorded which). CDR3 bases read: TGTGCCAGCAGCTGGCGGGAGGGCCGCGAG. Translation gives CASSWREGRE. The full CDR3 protein is CASSWREGREQYF.